These 10 T cell receptor beta chains were sequenced from one sample in a study of tumor-infiltrating lymphocytes in localized non-small cell lung cancer. Profiling relied on immunoSEQ multiplex PCR, and the TCRdb table lists in-frame clones only, not all of them. The data contain approximately 3,100 clones, about 65% of them singletons. Material for sequencing was uninvolved lung tissue not adjacent to the tumor. All receptors come from a human donor with non-small cell lung cancer.

This sequence joins TRBV5-4 and TRBJ2-7; the D call may be TRBD1 or TRBD2 (5 bases each). CDR1 and CDR2 from the germline V gene are SGHNT and YYREEE (reference sequence). Deletions cut 0 bases from V and 7 bases from J, with 14 bases between. The CDR3 covers 14 residues. In DNA, the CDR3 is TGTGCCAGCAGCTTGGAAGGGACGTCTAGAGAGCAGTACTTC. Translating gives CASSLEGTSREQYF.

The chain is built from TRBV5-8 and TRBJ2-3; no clear D. Trimming took off 2 bases at V and 1 base at J, with 17 bases between the two ends. Germline lookup yields CDR1 SGHTS and CDR2 YDEGEE. The CDR3 is 17 residues long. CDR3 nucleotide sequence: TGTGCCAGCAGCTTAGGAGATTCTTCTTTTGGCACAGATACGCAGTATTTT. Protein sequence: CASSLGDSSFGTDTQYF.

This clone is labeled large (0.1 to 1%). The chain employs TRBV5-4 and TRBJ2-1; D uncertain. Trimming pared 0 bases from V and 9 bases from J, leaving 7 bases between. The germline V gene encodes CDR1 SGHNT and CDR2 YYREEE (reference sequence). The CDR3 covers 12 residues. The CDR3 bases are TGTGCCAGCAGCTTGGGGGTCTCTGAGCAGTTCTTC. This gives the protein CASSLGVSEQFF.

The V and J genes are TRBV28 and TRBJ2-7; 9 nucleotides match TRBD1. The CDR3 loop spans 16 amino acids. Trimming removed 7 bases from V and 4 bases from J; junction bases left unmatched: 14. CDR1 and CDR2 (germline): MDHEN, SYDVKM. CDR3: CASTSYPGQGTYEQYF. In DNA, the CDR3 is TGTGCCAGCACCTCCTACCCGGGACAGGGTACTTACGAGCAGTACTTC.

This chain connects TRBV5-1 to TRBJ2-1; 8 nucleotides line up with TRBD2. Germline V gives CDR1 SGHRS, CDR2 YFSETQ. J lost 4 bases, V lost 0 bases, and 9 bases had no gene match. The CDR3 totals 17 residues. DNA of the CDR3: TGCGCCAGCAGCTTGGCCTGGGATAGCGGGACTTACAATGAGCAGTTCTTC. Residues: CASSLAWDSGTYNEQFF.

J is TRBJ2-2 and V is TRBV19, with 7 bases fitting TRBD1. In germline, CDR1 is LNHDA, CDR2 SQIVND (reference sequence). Trimming took 7 bases from V and 2 from J; bases not matched to a gene: 10. The CDR3 extends over 16 amino acids. Written as DNA, the CDR3 is TGTGCCAGTATCCCCCACGGGACAGTCAACACCGGGGAGCTGTTTTTT. This codes for CASIPHGTVNTGELFF.

The chain couples TRBV5-1 to TRBJ1-2, with D possibly being TRBD1 (5 bases). The CDR3 consists of 13 residues. Per the germline V gene, CDR1 is SGHRS and CDR2 is YFSETQ. V gave up 4 bases and J gave up 4 bases, with 11 bases separating them. This chain's CDR3 is CASSLDGGYGYTF. The CDR3 nucleotides read TGCGCCAGCAGCCTTGACGGGGGCTATGGCTACACCTTC.

This clone has a handful of counts. The CDR3 DNA reads as TGTGCCAGCACAATTTCGAACACTGAAGCTTTCTTT. Its protein is CASTISNTEAFF. This rearrangement joins TRBV18 to TRBJ1-1; D is unclear. The CDR3 covers 12 residues. The germline V gene has CDR1 KGHSH and CDR2 LQKENI. The V and J ends lost 8 bases and 1 base respectively, with 8 bases between them.

The rearrangement uses TRBV6-5 and TRBJ2-3; TRBD1 is a possible D gene (5 bases). The germline V and J ends were trimmed by 5 bases and 9 bases, with 15 bases remaining between them. Germline lookup yields CDR1 MNHEY and CDR2 SVGAGI. The CDR3 is made up of 13 amino acids. CDR3 protein: CASSPTLQGTQYF. For the CDR3, the DNA is TGTGCCAGCAGTCCAACTCTGCAGGGAACGCAGTATTTT.

The V gene is TRBV5-5, the J gene TRBJ2-2, with 7 positions matching TRBD2. The CDR3 is made up of 17 amino acids. The germline CDR1 and CDR2 sequences are SGHKS and YYEKEE (reference sequence). Losses at the gene ends were 2 bases for V and 2 bases for J; bases not matched to a gene: 9. The DNA for the CDR3 is TGTGCCAGCAGCTTATCCCTACTAGCGCCTAACACCGGGGAGCTGTTTTTT. This translates into CASSLSLLAPNTGELFF.